This T cell receptor (beta chain) is drawn from a study of graft-versus-host responses after intestinal transplantation. Generated by immunoSEQ multiplex PCR, the TCRdb table keeps only in-frame clones and is missing some. In the table there are around 110,000 clones, around nine tenths of which are singletons. Study-level points and caveats: Circulating GvH clone levels at their peak were associated with HvG declines (early post-transplant).

This CDR3 region has 12 residues. Germline V gene sequence: CDR1 WNHNN, CDR2 SYGVQD (reference sequence). J gave up 2 bases and V 11 bases, and 5 bases lay outside the gene matches. Remarks on this clone: Its target is not known.

The genes are TRBV10-1 and TRBJ2-7; TRBD1 matches at 8 bases. The TCR was taken from a human donor who was the organ donor for an intestinal transplant. The sample consisted of unstimulated CD4+ T cells sorted from spleen or lymph node cells, taken before transplant. CDR3 sequence: CAGPGQAYEQYF. CDR3 nucleotides: TGCGCCGGGCCGGGACAGGCCTACGAGCAGTACTTC.